This T cell receptor beta chain was captured by sequencing in a study of blood T cell repertoires in COVID-19. The table came from immunoSEQ multiplex PCR; TCRdb's copy has only in-frame clones and leaves some out. The table has just over 650,000 clones, about 90% seen once. The germline V gene encodes CDR1 PRHDT and CDR2 FYEKMQ (reference sequence). This CDR3 is built from 17 residues. The ends were cut back, 5 bases at V and 3 bases at J, with 20 bases in the middle. This sequence was found in a woman aged 18-29 years with acute or convalescent COVID-19. The chain is built from TRBV13 and TRBJ2-1, with TRBD1 as a possible D gene (6 bases). Material: peripheral blood. The CDR3 reads CASSRSIKQGGYNEQFF. CDR3 coding DNA: TGTGCCAGCAGCAGAAGTATCAAACAGGGCGGCTACAATGAGCAGTTCTTC.